These T cell receptor beta chains were read from a single sample in a study of T cells in Graves' hyperthyroidism and ophthalmopathy. Using its own MiXCR run on the multiplex PCR reads, TCRdb lists one record per CDR3 protein. The sample has over 650,000 distinct CDR3 sequences, 45% seen once. Material: peripheral blood or thyroid tissue (not recorded which). Receptor source: an adult man with Graves' disease, either hyperthyroidism or ophthalmopathy (not recorded which). Each CDR3 is given with its conserved first and last residue.

V	J	CDR3
TRBV7-2	TRBJ2-7	CASSLQRGGYEQYF
TRBV11-1	TRBJ1-5	CASSLRSGNQPQHF
TRBV9	TRBJ2-7	CASSERTGEQQYF
TRBV7-2	TRBJ2-5	CASSLELTGAETQYF
TRBV25-1	TRBJ1-3	CASSLIYGNTIYF
TRBV2	TRBJ1-3	CASSKGGGNTIYF
TRBV6-5	TRBJ1-5	CATHEVGQSNQPQHF
TRBV7-9	TRBJ2-7	CASSPGTESEEYF
TRBV20-1	TRBJ2-6	CSARHLGDFGANVLTF
TRBV5-5	TRBJ2-7	CASVGGREQYF
TRBV10-3	TRBJ1-3	CATSFRGNTIYF
TRBV6-5	TRBJ2-2	CASSRRGSGELFF
TRBV5-6	TRBJ1-2	CASSLWEDRYTF
TRBV29-1	TRBJ1-2	CSVDPTGDYGYTF
TRBV7-6	TRBJ2-7	CASSFQTSDPYEQYF
TRBV7-9	TRBJ1-1	CASSSTRNTEAFF
TRBV10-1	TRBJ1-1	CASSEFRTDHRGEAFF
TRBV20-1	TRBJ2-7	CSAIKGTSGSYEQYF
TRBV5-5	TRBJ2-7	CASKGTSGTYEQYF
TRBV2	TRBJ2-6	CASRNGANVLTF
TRBV2	TRBJ1-1	CASSQEDRRMNTEAFF
TRBV12-3/TRBV12-4	TRBJ1-5	CASSDRASNQPQHF
TRBV2	TRBJ2-3	CASRGPYTDTQYF
TRBV7-2	TRBJ1-1	CASERGLRDTEAFF
TRBV20-1	TRBJ1-5	CSARDRTGPDQPQHF
TRBV9	TRBJ1-4	CASSVGGDPNEKLFF
TRBV2	TRBJ1-4	CASIRDRGGEKLFF
TRBV7-9	TRBJ2-3	CASSYGPRLAGSTDTQYF
TRBV19	TRBJ2-2	CASSSLGAGELFF
TRBV10-3	TRBJ2-5	CARARVGQSETQYF
TRBV29-1	TRBJ2-5	CSVEKGTSGSQETQYF
TRBV5-1	TRBJ2-7	CASSLLGGEYF
TRBV2	TRBJ1-1	CASTSIHLNTEAFF
TRBV24-1	TRBJ2-2	CATSDTGTGHTGELFF
TRBV12-3/TRBV12-4	TRBJ2-5	CASSPRQGVRETQYF
TRBV25-1	TRBJ1-1	CASSAPIPGQRSTEAFF
TRBV19	TRBJ2-7	CASSIERDYEQYF
TRBV9	TRBJ2-5	CASSVATQTGQETQYF